The present TCR beta chain was sequenced within a study of blood T cell repertoires in COVID-19. Whole-study context: Samples of COVID-19 (acute and convalescent) were obtained from the United States, Italy and Spain. In each case, the material was cDNA or gDNA derived from T cells, B-cell-depleted T cells, or PBMCs.

CDR1 is SGHRS, CDR2 YFSETQ, per germline. CDR3 length: 17 amino acids. Germline trimming cut 0 bases from V and 7 bases from J; bases unmatched to any gene: 11. As processed by the authors: Amplification of reference gene primers was used by the study to estimate nucleated cell counts. TCRdb keeps only in-frame clones here, not all; method: immunoSEQ multiplex PCR. Clone size and the V and J calls come from that table; the DNA yielded D and trimming. The sample contains some 220,000 clones, just under 85% of which appear only once. This clonotype originated in an older woman with active or convalescent COVID-19. The chain uses TRBV5-1 and TRBJ1-2; the match to TRBD1 covers 11 bases. The sequenced sample consisted of peripheral blood. The CDR3 DNA follows: TGCGCCAGCAGCTTGGAAGGACAGGGGGCGTTGTCTGGTGGCTACACCTTC. Protein sequence: CASSLEGQGALSGGYTF.